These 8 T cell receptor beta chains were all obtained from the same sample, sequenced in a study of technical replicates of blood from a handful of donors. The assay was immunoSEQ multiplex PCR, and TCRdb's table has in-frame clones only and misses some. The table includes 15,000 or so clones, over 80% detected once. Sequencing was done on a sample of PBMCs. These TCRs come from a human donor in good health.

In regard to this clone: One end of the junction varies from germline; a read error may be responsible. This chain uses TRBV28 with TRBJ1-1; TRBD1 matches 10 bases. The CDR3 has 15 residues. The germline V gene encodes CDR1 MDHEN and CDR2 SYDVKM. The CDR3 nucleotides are TGTGCCAGCAGTCCAGGGACAGGGGCCCTTCCCTTTTCCCTATTT. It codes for CASSPGTGALPFSLF.

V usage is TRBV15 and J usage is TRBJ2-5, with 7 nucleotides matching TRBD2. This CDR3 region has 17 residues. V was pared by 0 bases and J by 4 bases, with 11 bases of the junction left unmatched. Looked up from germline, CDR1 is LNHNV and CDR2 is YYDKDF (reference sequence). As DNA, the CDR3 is TGTGCCACCAGCAGAGATGGGAGGGCCGTCTCCCGAGAGACCCAGTACTTC. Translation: CATSRDGRAVSRETQYF.

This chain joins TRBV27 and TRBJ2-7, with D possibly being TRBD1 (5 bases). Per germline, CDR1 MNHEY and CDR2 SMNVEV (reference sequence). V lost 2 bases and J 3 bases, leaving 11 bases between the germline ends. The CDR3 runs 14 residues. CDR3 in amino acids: CASSLGAASYEQYF. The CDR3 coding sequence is TGTGCCAGCAGTTTAGGGGCAGCCAGCTACGAGCAGTACTTC.

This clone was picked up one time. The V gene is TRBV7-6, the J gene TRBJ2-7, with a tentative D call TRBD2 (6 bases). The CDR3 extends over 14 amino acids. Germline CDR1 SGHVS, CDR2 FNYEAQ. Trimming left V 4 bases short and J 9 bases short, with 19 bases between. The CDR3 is CASSSLASLRRQYF. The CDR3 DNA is TGTGCCAGCAGCTCCCTAGCGTCTCTACGAAGGCAGTACTTC.

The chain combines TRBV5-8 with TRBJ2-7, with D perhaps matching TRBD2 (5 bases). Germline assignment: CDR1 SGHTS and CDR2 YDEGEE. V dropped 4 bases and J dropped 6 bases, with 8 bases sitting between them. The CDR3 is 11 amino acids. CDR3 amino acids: CASSHGVEQYF. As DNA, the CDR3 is TGTGCCAGCAGCCACGGGGTCGAGCAGTACTTC.

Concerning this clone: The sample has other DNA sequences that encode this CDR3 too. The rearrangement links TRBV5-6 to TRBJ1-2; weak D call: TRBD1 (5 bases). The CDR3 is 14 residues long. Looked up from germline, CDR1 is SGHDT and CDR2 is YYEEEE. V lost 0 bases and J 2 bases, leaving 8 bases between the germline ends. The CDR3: CASSLVQGNYGYTF. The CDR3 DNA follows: TGTGCCAGCAGCTTGGTCCAGGGAAACTATGGCTACACCTTC.

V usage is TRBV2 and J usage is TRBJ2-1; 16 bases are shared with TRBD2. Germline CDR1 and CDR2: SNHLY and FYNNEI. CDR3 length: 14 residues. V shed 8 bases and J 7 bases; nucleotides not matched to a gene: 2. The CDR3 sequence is CASLGLAGGNEQFF. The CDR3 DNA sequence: TGTGCCAGCCTGGGACTAGCGGGAGGGAATGAGCAGTTCTTC.

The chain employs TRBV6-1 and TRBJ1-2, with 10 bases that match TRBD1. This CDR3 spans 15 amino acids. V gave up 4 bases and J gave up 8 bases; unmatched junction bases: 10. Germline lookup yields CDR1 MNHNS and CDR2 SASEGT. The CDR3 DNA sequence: TGTGCCAGCAGTGCACGTGGGGACAGGGGTGGAGGCTACACCTTC. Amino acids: CASSARGDRGGGYTF.